This is a list of T cell receptor beta chains from one sample in a study of human T cells and chemical hapten exposure. TCRdb reprocessed the RACE reads with MiXCR, giving one entry per CDR3 protein. The sample has 89,000 or so distinct CDR3 sequences; about 8.5% are singletons. The source was whole blood, collected in connection with sensitization to the hapten diphenylcyclopropenone (DPC). These TCRs come from a man in his forties or fifties with alopecia areata. Some clones in this sample may be carry-over from other donors' samples. Each CDR3 is given with its conserved first and last residue. D genes are given only for firm matches. Clone size is shown for a subset of rows, as once, few, many or a class of expanded clone.

J gene	clone size	V gene	D gene	CDR3 DNA	CDR3 protein
TRBJ1-3	.	TRBV28	.	TGTGCCAGCAGACTTTTAGCTGGAAACACCATATATTTT	CASRLLAGNTIYF
TRBJ2-4	many	TRBV6-1	.	TGTGCCAGCAGTGATCAGAGTCTAGCCAAAAACATTCAGTACTTC	CASSDQSLAKNIQYF
TRBJ1-5	many	TRBV20-1	.	TGCAGTGCTAGCAGCGGGAGCAATCAGCCCCAGCATTTT	CSASSGSNQPQHF
TRBJ1-1	many	TRBV11-3	TRBD1	TGTGCCAGCAGCTTTACAGGGGGAGTAGATGAAGCTTTCTTT	CASSFTGGVDEAFF
TRBJ2-2	.	TRBV7-2	.	TGTGCCAGCACCCAAAGAAGGGGGAGTGGAACCGGGGAGCTGTTTTTT	CASTQRRGSGTGELFF
TRBJ2-3	many	TRBV29-1	TRBD2	TGCAGCGTACAGGGACTAGCGGGAGACGGGGCAGATACGCAGTATTTT	CSVQGLAGDGADTQYF
TRBJ1-1	many	TRBV4-2	TRBD1	TGTGCCAGCAGCCCCCTAGGACAGGGGGAAACTGAAGCTTTCTTT	CASSPLGQGETEAFF
TRBJ2-4	few	TRBV18	.	TGTGCCAGCTCACCACATTCACGGGACATTCAGTACTTC	CASSPHSRDIQYF
TRBJ2-1	few	TRBV13	TRBD2	TGTGCCAGCAGCTTAGTAACTAGCGGCCCCTATGAGCAGTTCTTC	CASSLVTSGPYEQFF
TRBJ2-3	few	TRBV14	.	TGTGCCAGCAGCGCTAGCCTTACAGATACGCAGTATTTT	CASSASLTDTQYF
TRBJ2-7	few	TRBV28	.	TGTGCCAGCAGTTCGACAGGTTACGAGCAGTACTTC	CASSSTGYEQYF
TRBJ2-3	many	TRBV2	.	TGTGCCAGCAGTTATAGCACAGATACGCAGTATTTT	CASSYSTDTQYF
TRBJ2-6	many	TRBV2	.	TGTGCCAGCAGTGAATTATCAGGGGCTGGGGCCAACGTCCTGACTTTC	CASSELSGAGANVLTF
TRBJ1-5	few	TRBV7-2	TRBD1	TGTGCCAGCAGTATGACAGGGGGCGCGCGAAGCAATCAGCCCCAGCATTTT	CASSMTGGARSNQPQHF
TRBJ2-5	few	TRBV27	.	TGTGCCAGCAGTTTTAGCGGTGTACGGACCCAGTACTTC	CASSFSGVRTQYF
TRBJ1-5	many	TRBV30	.	TGTGCCTGGAGCATGAGCGTGGCTCAGCCCCAGCATTTT	CAWSMSVAQPQHF
TRBJ1-5	many	TRBV6-2/TRBV6-3	TRBD1	TGTGCCAGCAGTTACCACGCCGGGACAGGCTACAATCAGCCCCAGCATTTT	CASSYHAGTGYNQPQHF
TRBJ1-1	many	TRBV6-5	.	TGTGCCAGCAGTTACCGGGAGGAGGGTGAAGCTTTCTTT	CASSYREEGEAFF
TRBJ1-2	few	TRBV12-3/TRBV12-4	TRBD1	TGTGCCAGCAGTGCCGGGACAGACTATGGCTACACCTTC	CASSAGTDYGYTF
TRBJ2-7	.	TRBV5-1	.	TGCGCCAGCAGCTTGTCCCAGGTCTCCTACGAGCAGTACTTC	CASSLSQVSYEQYF
TRBJ2-2	many	TRBV5-1	TRBD2	TGCGCCAGCCAGAGAGACGGGACTACGGACACCGGGGAGCTGTTTTTT	CASQRDGTTDTGELFF
TRBJ2-7	.	TRBV5-1	TRBD1	TGCGCCAGCAGCTTGGGTCCGGGACAGGGTACTTACGAGCAGTACTTC	CASSLGPGQGTYEQYF
TRBJ2-3	.	TRBV29-1	TRBD1	TGCAGCGTGGGACAGGTTATAAGCACAGATACGCAGTATTTT	CSVGQVISTDTQYF
TRBJ2-7	.	TRBV20-1	TRBD1	TGCAGTGCTAGACAGGGGGCAGAGGCGACGTACGAGCAGTACTTC	CSARQGAEATYEQYF
TRBJ1-1	.	TRBV28	TRBD1	TGTGCCAGCACGCCAGGGGGAGGGTTCACTGAAGCTTTCTTT	CASTPGGGFTEAFF
TRBJ1-5	few	TRBV6-2/TRBV6-3	.	TGTGCCAGCAGTTACTCGCAGGGAAGGGCGAGCAATCAGCCCCAGCATTTT	CASSYSQGRASNQPQHF
TRBJ2-1	few	TRBV6-2/TRBV6-3	.	TGTGCCAGCAGTTACTCTAGGGACGATGAGCAGTTCTTC	CASSYSRDDEQFF
TRBJ2-1	.	TRBV5-1	.	TGCGCCAGCAGCCCCCTCCCGGGGGACGAGCAGTTCTTC	CASSPLPGDEQFF
TRBJ2-6	few	TRBV15	.	TGTGCCACCAGCAGCAGAGGTGGGGCCAACGTCCTGACTTTC	CATSSRGGANVLTF
TRBJ2-1	.	TRBV5-6	.	TGTGCCAGCAGCTTGGCGTCTAGCGAAGATCAATACAATGAGCAGTTCTTC	CASSLASSEDQYNEQFF
TRBJ1-6	many	TRBV27	TRBD1	TGTGCCAGCAGTCATGGACAGGGGAGCGATTCACCCCTCCACTTT	CASSHGQGSDSPLHF
TRBJ2-7	.	TRBV20-1	TRBD2	TGCAGTGCTATAAGCGGGAGAAGCTACGAGCAGTACTTC	CSAISGRSYEQYF
TRBJ2-7	.	TRBV30	.	TGTGCCTGGAGTAACAGGGCGGCCTACGAGCAGTGCTTC	CAWSNRAAYEQCF